The rows below give T cell receptor beta chains drawn from one sample of a study of response to subunit inactivated influenza vaccine. One entry per CDR3 protein, called by TCRdb with MiXCR from the RT-PCR reads. The sample includes hundreds of thousands of distinct CDR3 sequences, about 15% of them seen just once. Sample: PBMCs from blood, taken roughly 15 days before vaccination. The receptors shown here come from a man aged 45-65 years who received an inactivated influenza vaccine. Both conserved end residues are part of each CDR3. D genes are given only for firm matches. Some rows mark clone size as missing; the rest say once, few, many or name a class of expanded clone.

clone_size d_call j_call v_call cdr3_aa cdr3_nt
- TRBD1 TRBJ1-6 TRBV20-1 CSARDLLGTGSSPLHF TGCAGTGCTAGGGACCTTCTCGGGACAGGGAGTTCACCCCTCCACTTT
- - TRBJ2-4 TRBV7-2 CASSLSVSSDIGIQYF TGTGCCAGCAGCTTATCGGTCTCCAGCGACATTGGTATTCAGTACTTC
- TRBD2 TRBJ2-1 TRBV19 CASSIVNLVLAGVPYNEQFF TGTGCCAGTAGTATAGTTAATCTGGTCCTAGCGGGAGTCCCCTACAATGAGCAGTTCTTC
- - TRBJ1-5 TRBV11-2 CASSLERNNQPQHF TGTGCCAGCAGCTTAGAACGGAACAATCAGCCCCAGCATTTT
few TRBD1 TRBJ2-3 TRBV27 CASSRDRALGDTQYF TGTGCCAGCAGTCGAGACAGGGCCCTAGGGGATACGCAGTATTTT
many - TRBJ1-1 TRBV6-5 CASSWLQGNTEAFF TGTGCCAGCAGTTGGCTACAGGGGAACACTGAAGCTTTCTTT
- - TRBJ2-3 TRBV29-1 CSVGDSTDTQYF TGCAGCGTGGGAGACAGCACAGATACGCAGTATTTT
few TRBD2 TRBJ2-5 TRBV14 CASSRKTGLAGTGETQYF TGTGCCAGCAGTCGGAAGACCGGGCTAGCGGGAACCGGGGAGACCCAGTACTTC
few TRBD2 TRBJ2-1 TRBV4-3 CASSHARAGRDEQFF TGCGCCAGCAGCCACGCAAGAGCGGGAAGGGATGAGCAGTTCTTC
- - TRBJ2-5 TRBV7-2 CASSLVVAGETQYF TGTGCCAGCAGCTTAGTGGTCGCGGGAGAGACCCAGTACTTC
few - TRBJ2-1 TRBV28 CASSLFLRQGLPFF TGTGCCAGCAGTTTATTCCTTCGTCAGGGGCTTCCGTTCTTC
- TRBD1 TRBJ2-6 TRBV20-1 CSARATGASSGANVLTF TGCAGTGCTAGAGCGACAGGGGCCAGCTCTGGGGCCAACGTCCTGACTTTC
- - TRBJ1-4 TRBV5-1 CASSRDNDEKLFF TGCGCCAGCAGCCGAGATAATGACGAAAAACTGTTTTTT
few - TRBJ2-5 TRBV6-2/TRBV6-3 CASSKGLPGGETQYF TGTGCCAGCAGTAAGGGCCTCCCCGGCGGAGAGACCCAGTACTTC
- TRBD1 TRBJ2-5 TRBV5-1 CASSLAGQGKETQYF TGCGCCAGCAGCTTGGCTGGACAGGGTAAAGAGACCCAGTACTTC
- TRBD1 TRBJ1-1 TRBV6-2/TRBV6-3 CASTATGVRAEAFF TGTGCCAGCACCGCGACAGGGGTTCGTGCTGAAGCTTTCTTT
many TRBD2 TRBJ2-3 TRBV20-1 CSAKTSGGTDTQYF TGCAGTGCCAAGACTAGCGGGGGCACAGATACGCAGTATTTT
many TRBD1 TRBJ2-7 TRBV29-1 CSGQGADLEQYF TGCAGCGGTCAGGGGGCCGACTTGGAGCAGTACTTC
- - TRBJ1-1 TRBV6-5 CASSSPSGLNTEAFF TGTGCCAGCAGTTCCCCATCAGGTCTGAACACTGAAGCTTTCTTT
- - TRBJ2-3 TRBV6-2/TRBV6-3 CASKSSGFTDTQYF TGTGCCAGCAAATCAAGCGGTTTCACAGATACGCAGTATTTT
- - TRBJ2-7 TRBV20-1 CSARDLEPTETFTALATSYEQYF TGCAGTGCTAGAGATCTTGAGCCTACCGAGACCTTTACTGCCTTAGCGACCAGTTACGAGCAGTACTTC
few - TRBJ2-2 TRBV7-2 CASSLVLLNTGELFF TGTGCCAGCAGCTTAGTACTTCTCAACACCGGGGAGCTGTTTTTT
few - TRBJ2-3 TRBV7-9 CASSLTQGGPTDTQYF TGTGCCAGCAGCTTGACACAGGGTGGCCCCACAGATACGCAGTATTTT
many TRBD1 TRBJ2-7 TRBV20-1 CSAGTGPSYEQYF TGCAGTGCTGGGACAGGGCCTTCCTACGAGCAGTACTTC
- TRBD1 TRBJ2-1 TRBV5-1 CASSSWTGLYNEQFF TGCGCCAGCAGCTCCTGGACAGGACTCTACAATGAGCAGTTCTTC
- - TRBJ2-1 TRBV10-3 CATAGTLEQFF TGTGCCACCGCCGGGACTCTAGAGCAGTTCTTC
- TRBD1 TRBJ1-1 TRBV28 CASSSPQGMAEAFF TGTGCCAGCAGTTCCCCACAGGGGATGGCTGAAGCTTTCTTT
few - TRBJ2-5 TRBV12-3/TRBV12-4 CASTRGGAETQYF TGTGCCAGCACCAGGGGAGGGGCAGAGACCCAGTACTTC
few - TRBJ2-7 TRBV12-3/TRBV12-4 CASSFYRGAYEQYF TGTGCCAGCAGTTTTTATCGGGGTGCCTACGAGCAGTACTTC
- - TRBJ2-7 TRBV12-3/TRBV12-4 CASTDTYGEQYF TGTGCCAGCACCGACACCTACGGCGAGCAGTACTTC
few - TRBJ1-2 TRBV6-1 CASSPGTSLAIGDGYTF TGTGCCAGCAGCCCCGGGACATCCTTGGCAATCGGGGATGGCTACACCTTC
few TRBD1 TRBJ2-1 TRBV24-1 CATSDLGTGKINEQFF TGTGCCACCAGTGATTTGGGGACAGGGAAGATCAATGAGCAGTTCTTC
few - TRBJ2-1 TRBV29-1 CSVAVIDVANQFF TGCAGCGTTGCGGTTATAGATGTGGCAAATCAGTTCTTC
few - TRBJ2-3 TRBV5-1 CASSMRGEVADTQYF TGCGCCAGCAGCATGAGAGGGGAAGTGGCAGATACGCAGTATTTT
- - TRBJ2-7 TRBV3-2 CASTRKGLAGPYEQYF TGTGCCTCCACCCGAAAGGGACTAGCGGGACCTTACGAGCAGTACTTC
- TRBD2 TRBJ2-7 TRBV20-1 CSGRLAGIYEQYF TGCAGCGGTAGACTAGCGGGGATCTACGAGCAGTACTTC
once - TRBJ2-1 TRBV7-9 CASSSKGQTNEQFF TGTGCCAGCAGCTCGAAGGGCCAGACCAATGAGCAGTTCTTC
- - TRBJ2-1 TRBV20-1 CSARTGTSSYNEQFF TGCAGTGCTAGAACCGGGACCAGCTCCTACAATGAGCAGTTCTTC
- TRBD1 TRBJ2-7 TRBV12-3/TRBV12-4 CASSPRQGVEQYF TGTGCCAGCAGTCCGAGACAGGGAGTCGAGCAGTACTTC
- TRBD2 TRBJ2-1 TRBV27 CASSFCGRAYNEQFF TGTGCCAGCAGTTTTTGCGGGAGGGCCTACAATGAGCAGTTCTTC